The 20 T cell receptor beta chains listed next were all sequenced from one sample in a study of breast tumors, draining lymph nodes, adjacent tissues. TCRdb called the multiplex PCR reads again in MiXCR, with one record for every CDR3 protein. The sample contains about 270,000 distinct CDR3 sequences, about 30% of which appear only once. Breast cancer patients provided tissue from their axillary draining lymph nodes. Sequenced: axillary lymph node tissue. The receptors stem from a female donor with breast cancer. Some clones in this sample may be carry-over from other donors' samples.

At least ten counts were recorded for this clonotype. This chain links TRBV13 with TRBJ2-5; TRBD1 aligns across 9 bases. CDR3 length: 15 amino acids. Unmatched junction bases numbered 6, after V lost 5 bases and J lost 2 bases. CDR1 and CDR2 from the germline V gene are PRHDT and FYEKMQ (reference sequence). The CDR3 DNA follows: TGTGCCAGCAGCCCGGGACAGGGACCGCAAGAGACCCAGTACTTC. It yields the protein CASSPGQGPQETQYF.

A remark on this clonotype: An end of the junction differs from the germline gene, which may be a read error. The chain combines TRBV9 with TRBJ2-7; the D is unclear. The CDR3 spans 15 residues. Germline assignment: CDR1 SGDLS and CDR2 YYNGEE. Written as DNA, the CDR3 is TGTGCCAGCAGCGTTGCACCGGACGGCTCCTATGAGCAGTACTTC. As protein: CASSVAPDGSYEQYF.

This clonotype was seen only once. A much larger clonotype is one base distant, so this may be a read error. The CDR3 DNA is TGTGCCTGGATTCCCACAGATACGCGGTATTTT. Translating gives CAWIPTDTRYF. This chain joins TRBV18 and TRBJ2-3; D not resolved. The germline CDR1 and CDR2 sequences are KGHSH and LQKENI. The CDR3 is 11 amino acids.

This clonotype was seen at least ten times. The chain is built from TRBV7-2 and TRBJ1-1; TRBD1 agrees at 11 bases. CDR1 and CDR2 (germline): SGHTA, FQGNSA. Trimming cost V 5 bases and J 1 base; bases outside gene matches: 3. The CDR3 is 15 amino acids. CDR3 in DNA: TGTGCCAGCAGCAGGACAGGGGGCAAGAACACTGAAGCTTTCTTT. Translating gives CASSRTGGKNTEAFF.

The table lists this clonotype with many counts. V gene TRBV20-1 combines with J gene TRBJ2-2, with 8 bases aligning to TRBD2. V shed 1 base, J shed 4 bases, and the junction held 8 bases outside the gene matches. Germline lookup yields CDR1 DFQATT and CDR2 SNEGSKA (reference sequence). The CDR3 sequence is 16 residues long. CDR3 coding DNA: TGCAGTGCTAGAGGGGTCGGGAGGGTTGGCACCGGGGAGCTGTTTTTT. Protein product: CSARGVGRVGTGELFF.

The chain couples TRBV24-1 to TRBJ2-1; 14 bases fit TRBD2. CDR3 size: 16 residues. V lost 3 bases and J lost 8; bases outside the gene matches: 5. Germline CDR1 KGHDR, CDR2 SFDVKD. The chain's CDR3 is CATSDPGLAGGYEQFF. Here the CDR3 DNA reads TGTGCCACCAGTGATCCTGGACTAGCGGGGGGCTATGAGCAGTTCTTC.

There are many counts of this clonotype. The chain employs TRBV2 and TRBJ2-7, with 8 nucleotides matching TRBD2. The ends lost 6 bases at V and 1 base at J; junction bases unmatched: 8. From germline, CDR1 is SNHLY and CDR2 FYNNEI. The CDR3 has 15 amino acids. CDR3 sequence reads: CASRPTSARSYEQYF. In nucleotides, the CDR3 is TGTGCCAGCAGGCCGACTAGCGCCCGGTCCTACGAGCAGTACTTC.

The chain recombines TRBV3-1 with TRBJ2-7, with D perhaps TRBD1 (6 bases). Trimming took 0 bases from V and 4 from J, leaving 10 bases between them. Per germline, CDR1 LGHDT and CDR2 YNNKEL (reference sequence). The length of the CDR3 is 14 residues. For the CDR3, the DNA is TGTGCCAGCAGCCAAGACAGGGGCGCTTACGAGCAGTACTTC. Translation: CASSQDRGAYEQYF.

The rearrangement joins TRBV10-3 to TRBJ2-6; the D gene is possibly TRBD1 (5 bases). CDR3 length: 15 residues. Germline lookup yields CDR1 ENHRY and CDR2 SYGVKD. V lost 11 bases and J lost 4, with 18 bases in between. The CDR3 loop reads CAWGCRTSGANVLTF. The CDR3 bases are TGTGCCTGGGGTTGCAGGACATCGGGGGCCAACGTCCTGACTTTC.

Note on this clonotype: A read error may produce the germline difference seen at one junction end. The rearrangement joins TRBV4-2 to TRBJ2-1; 7 bases are a match to TRBD2. Germline V lookup: CDR1 LGHNA, CDR2 YNFKEQ. CDR3 size: 17 residues. This CDR3 reads CASSPRLRLADYNGQFF. The DNA of the CDR3 is TGTGCCAGCAGCCCTCGCCTTAGGCTAGCGGACTACAATGGGCAGTTCTTC.

Details on this clonotype: A much bigger clone sits one base away, suggesting this may be a read error. This chain connects TRBV20-1 to TRBJ1-5; 8 nucleotides align to TRBD1. V lost 3 bases to trimming and J lost 6 bases; unmatched junction nucleotides: 10. The CDR3 is 15 amino acids. Germline V gene sequence: CDR1 DFQATT, CDR2 SNEGSKA (reference sequence). This chain's CDR3 is CSARGDRGLTQPQHF. CDR3 sequence (DNA): TGCAGTGCTAGGGGTGACAGGGGTCTTACTCAGCCCCAGCATTTT.

The chain combines TRBV25-1 with TRBJ1-6; D is perhaps TRBD1 (6 bases). This CDR3 is 14 amino acids long. CDR1 is MGHDK and CDR2 is SYGVNS in the germline V gene. CDR3 nucleotide sequence: TGTGCTTCTCAGAGGGACAATCATAATTCACCCCTCCACTTT. Translated: CASQRDNHNSPLHF.

Turning to this clonotype: A much larger clone sits a single nucleotide away, making a read error possible. V and J are TRBV5-6 and TRBJ2-7; TRBD2 aligns across 11 bases. The CDR3 spans 15 residues. Germline values: CDR1 SGHDT, CDR2 YYEEEE. CDR3 coding DNA: TGTGCCGGCAGCTATCGGGCTAGCGGGAGGTACGAGCAGTACTTC. It translates to CAGSYRASGRYEQYF.

This clonotype was seen at least ten times. This chain links TRBV2 with TRBJ2-1; D could derive from TRBD1 or TRBD2 (7 bases each). Looked up from germline, CDR1 is SNHLY and CDR2 is FYNNEI. V was shortened by 6 bases and J by 3 bases, with 15 bases between the two germline ends. CDR3 size: 15 residues. DNA for the CDR3: TGTGCCAGCAGAGTCAGGGGGACTATCTACAATGAGCAGTTCTTC. Translated: CASRVRGTIYNEQFF.

This clonotype occurred many times. The rearrangement joins TRBV2 to TRBJ2-3, with 9 positions matching TRBD1. CDR3 length equals 15 residues. Germline V lookup: CDR1 SNHLY, CDR2 FYNNEI. V lost 5 bases to trimming and J lost 3 bases; unmatched junction nucleotides: 6. CDR3 in DNA: TGTGCCAGCAGTAAGACAGGGGGGGGGACAGATACGCAGTATTTT. It translates to CASSKTGGGTDTQYF.

In its sample, this clonotype was seen many times. V is TRBV4-1 and J is TRBJ2-1; D remains ambiguous. Germline V gives CDR1 MGHRA, CDR2 YSYEKL. This CDR3 contains 16 residues. Trimming removed 1 base from V and 3 bases from J, with 13 bases in between. CDR3 sequence (DNA): TGCGCCAGCAGCCAAGTCGACCTCATCGACTACAATGAGCAGTTCTTC. It translates to CASSQVDLIDYNEQFF.

J is TRBJ1-2 and V is TRBV15; possible D gene TRBD1, 6 bases. V lost 3 bases and J lost 0, with 17 bases in between. The CDR3 loop spans 17 amino acids. CDR1 and CDR2 (germline): LNHNV, YYDKDF (reference sequence). CDR3 region: CATSSYADRLANYGYTF. The CDR3 DNA sequence: TGTGCCACCAGCAGTTACGCCGACAGGTTAGCTAACTATGGCTACACCTTC. The whole variable domain, filled in from reference TRBV15 and TRBJ1-2, reads DAMVIQNPRYQVTQFGKPVTLSCSQTLNHNVMYWYQQKSSQAPKLLFHYYDKDFNNEADTPDNFQSRRPNTSFCFLDIRSPGLGDTAMYLCATSSYADRLANYGYTFGSGTRLTVV.

Turning to this clonotype: A read error may produce the germline difference seen at one junction end. The gene calls are TRBV12-3 or TRBV12-4 and TRBJ2-4, with D perhaps matching TRBD1 or TRBD2 (7 bases each). This CDR3 comprises 15 residues. This CDR3 reads CASSLALLRGGIRYF. The CDR3 DNA is TGTGCCAGCAGTTTAGCGCTCCTCAGGGGGGGCATTCGGTACTTC.

Of note for this clonotype: An end of the junction differs from the germline gene, which may be a read error. CDR3 nucleotide sequence: TGTGCCGGCAGAAGCCGTAGGGTGTACGAGCAGTTCTTC. This gives the protein CAGRSRRVYEQFF. V gene TRBV27 combines with J gene TRBJ2-1; no firm D call. This CDR3 comprises 13 residues. Germline V gene data show CDR1 as MNHEY and CDR2 as SMNVEV (reference sequence).

The sample holds a few counts of this clonotype. One base away lies a much larger clone, so this may be a sequencing read error. The V gene is TRBV6-4, the J gene TRBJ1-2, with D possibly being TRBD1 (5 bases). The CDR3 is 13 residues long. Germline-derived CDR1 and CDR2 are MRHNA and SNTAGT. Here the CDR3 DNA reads TGTGCCGGCAGTGAGGGGCCAGGGTATGGCTACACCTTC. Translated: CAGSEGPGYGYTF.